The 14 T cell receptor beta chains given below trace back to one sample, sequenced in a study of early T cells in non-severe SARS-CoV-2 infection. TCRdb independently ran MiXCR on the 5' RACE reads; one entry per CDR3 protein. The sample has 90,000 or so distinct CDR3 sequences, around 14% seen once; the top ten hold around 5.4%. The source material was whole blood. The receptors were gathered from an adult who was a healthcare worker with PCR-confirmed SARS-CoV-2 infection or an uninfected control (not recorded which).

V and J are TRBV20-1 and TRBJ2-2; 12 nucleotides align to TRBD2. Germline values: CDR1 DFQATT, CDR2 SNEGSKA (reference sequence). The CDR3 runs to 16 residues. After removal of 3 bases from V and 8 bases from J, the junction contained 10 bases not matched to a gene. DNA of the CDR3: TGCAGTGCTAGGTCGAGACTAGCGGGAGTATCGGGGGAGCTGTTTTTT. Its translation: CSARSRLAGVSGELFF.

In its sample, this clonotype was seen many times. The rearrangement uses TRBV6-1 and TRBJ2-1, with D perhaps given as TRBD1 or TRBD2 (5 bases each). This CDR3 region has 14 residues. V was shortened by 2 bases and J by 6 bases, with 11 bases between the two germline ends. Germline V gene data show CDR1 as MNHNS and CDR2 as SASEGT. CDR3 DNA: TGTGCCAGCAGTGAATTCGGGGCTTCCAATGAGCAGTTCTTC. Amino acid sequence: CASSEFGASNEQFF.

The CDR3 here is CASSPQGLAGEQFF. DNA of the CDR3: TGTGCCAGCAGTCCACAGGGACTAGCGGGTGAGCAGTTCTTC. V gene TRBV12-3 or TRBV12-4 combines with J gene TRBJ2-1; 12 nucleotides match TRBD2. V lost 5 bases to trimming and J lost 9 bases; unmatched junction nucleotides: 5. This CDR3 comprises 14 residues.

This rearrangement joins TRBV3-1 to TRBJ2-1, with 9 bases aligning to TRBD2. The CDR3 has 15 residues. CDR1 LGHDT and CDR2 YNNKEL come from the germline V gene (reference sequence). V was clipped by 3 bases and J by 9 bases; unmatched bases: 9. The DNA for the CDR3 is TGTGCCAGCAGCCAGTTACTAGCGGGTAGGGGTGAGCAGTTCTTC. It is translated as CASSQLLAGRGEQFF.

This sequence joins TRBV3-1 and TRBJ2-3; possibly TRBD2 for D (5 bases). Germline CDR1 reads LGHDT; CDR2 reads YNNKEL (reference sequence). The CDR3 runs 14 residues. V lost 3 bases to trimming and J lost 6 bases, with 13 bases between them. For the CDR3, the DNA is TGTGCCAGCAGCCAGCTTACTAGTACTGATACGCAGTATTTT. This codes for CASSQLTSTDTQYF.

About this clonotype: Given a much more abundant clone one base away, this may be a read error. The chain recombines TRBV12-3 or TRBV12-4 with TRBJ1-1; D is unclear. This CDR3 region has 10 residues. The V and J ends lost 2 bases and 5 bases respectively, with 0 bases between them. CDR3 bases: TGTGCCAGCAGTTTAACTGAAGCTTTCTTT. Protein: CASSLTEAFF.

This clonotype was seen more than once but under ten times. The rearrangement uses TRBV20-1 and TRBJ2-3; a possible D gene is TRBD2 (5 bases). The V end lost 6 bases, the J end lost 8 bases, and 21 bases lay between the germline ends. Germline-derived CDR1 and CDR2 are DFQATT and SNEGSKA (reference sequence). The CDR3 is made up of 14 amino acids. The CDR3 region has the DNA TGCAGTGCAACTCCCACACCGGGGTACAGTACGCAGTATTTT. Protein sequence: CSATPTPGYSTQYF.

The rearrangement links TRBV9 to TRBJ2-1; D might be TRBD2 (5 bases). The germline V and J ends were trimmed by 0 bases and 5 bases, with 6 bases remaining between them. CDR3 length: 13 amino acids. Germline CDR1 SGDLS, CDR2 YYNGEE. CDR3 protein: CASSVDGDNEQFF. The CDR3 DNA reads TGTGCCAGCAGCGTAGACGGGGACAATGAGCAGTTCTTC.

In this sample, this clonotype turned up a few times. The chain combines TRBV12-3 or TRBV12-4 with TRBJ2-7; 10 nucleotides line up with TRBD1. CDR3 length equals 16 residues. With 1 base clipped from V and 2 bases from J, the junction kept 5 bases outside the gene matches. The CDR3 here is CASSLGTGGVPYEQYF. As DNA, the CDR3 is TGTGCCAGCAGTTTAGGGACAGGGGGAGTACCCTACGAGCAGTACTTC.

The DNA of the CDR3 is TGCAGCGTTGTGTCCCGGACGGATTACGAGCAGTACTTC. Amino acid sequence: CSVVSRTDYEQYF. The rearrangement uses TRBV29-1 and TRBJ2-7; D not certain. Germline V lookup: CDR1 SQVTM, CDR2 ANQGSEA. Trimming took off 4 bases at V and 4 bases at J, with 14 bases between the two ends. The CDR3 consists of 13 residues.

This clonotype was detected a few times. The chain recombines TRBV5-4 with TRBJ2-7; 8 bases are shared with TRBD1. Germline loops: CDR1 SGHNT, CDR2 YYREEE (reference sequence). CDR3 length equals 15 residues. V lost 0 bases, J lost 6 bases, and 8 bases stayed unmatched. CDR3 in DNA: TGTGCCAGCAGCTTGGCTCGGACAGGGACCCGCGAGCAGTACTTC. Residues: CASSLARTGTREQYF.

V is TRBV9 and J is TRBJ1-1, with 8 bases matching TRBD1. The V gene's germline CDR1 is SGDLS and CDR2 YYNGEE. The trim removed 0 bases at V and 5 bases at J, leaving 3 bases unmatched. The CDR3 spans 14 residues. The CDR3 region has the DNA TGTGCCAGCAGCGTAGGGACAGGGCGAACTGAAGCTTTCTTT. Translation: CASSVGTGRTEAFF.

There are a few counts of this clonotype. This sequence joins TRBV11-2 and TRBJ2-7; 7 nucleotides align to TRBD2. The CDR3 sequence is 14 residues long. The trim removed 4 bases at V and 3 bases at J, leaving 6 bases unmatched. The germline gives CDR1 SGHAT, CDR2 FQNNGV. Here the CDR3 reads CASSSVGRDYEQYF. In DNA, the CDR3 is TGTGCCAGCAGCTCCGTTGGGAGGGACTACGAGCAGTACTTC.

This clonotype was seen only a few times. This chain links TRBV11-2 with TRBJ2-5; possibly TRBD1 for D (5 bases). The CDR3 contains 15 residues. The germline gives CDR1 SGHAT, CDR2 FQNNGV. The V end lost 1 base, the J end lost 3 bases, and 12 bases lay between the germline ends. The CDR3 loop reads CASSLGGRAKETQYF. CDR3 in DNA: TGTGCCAGCAGCTTAGGAGGCAGGGCTAAAGAGACCCAGTACTTC. The full variable domain, with the rest looked up from reference TRBV11-2 and TRBJ2-5, is EAGVAQSPRYKIIEKRQSVAFWCNPISGHATLYWYQQILGQGPKLLIQFQNNGVVDDSQLPKDRFSAERLKGVDSTLKIQPAKLEDSAVYLCASSLGGRAKETQYFGPGTRLLVL.